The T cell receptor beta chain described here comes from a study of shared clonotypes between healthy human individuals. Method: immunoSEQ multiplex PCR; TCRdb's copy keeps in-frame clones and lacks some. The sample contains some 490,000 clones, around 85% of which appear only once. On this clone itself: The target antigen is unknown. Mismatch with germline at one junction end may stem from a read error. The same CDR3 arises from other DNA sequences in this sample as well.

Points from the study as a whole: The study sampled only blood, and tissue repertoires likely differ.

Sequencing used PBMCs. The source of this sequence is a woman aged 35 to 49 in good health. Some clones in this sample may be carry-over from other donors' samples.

CDR3 loop: CASSLVEGVKEQFF. The CDR3 DNA reads TGTGCCAGCAGCTTAGTAGAGGGAGTAAAAGAGCAATTCTTC. J is TRBJ2-1 and V is TRBV7-2; perhaps TRBD2 as D (5 bases). Germline V lookup: CDR1 SGHTA, CDR2 FQGNSA. The CDR3 length is 14 residues. Full variable domain (missing parts from reference TRBV7-2 and TRBJ2-1): GAGVSQSPSNKVTEKGKDVELRCDPISGHTALYWYRQSLGQGLEFLIYFQGNSAPDKSGLPSDRFSAERTGGSVSTLTIQRTQQEDSAVYLCASSLVEGVKEQFFGPGTRLTVL.